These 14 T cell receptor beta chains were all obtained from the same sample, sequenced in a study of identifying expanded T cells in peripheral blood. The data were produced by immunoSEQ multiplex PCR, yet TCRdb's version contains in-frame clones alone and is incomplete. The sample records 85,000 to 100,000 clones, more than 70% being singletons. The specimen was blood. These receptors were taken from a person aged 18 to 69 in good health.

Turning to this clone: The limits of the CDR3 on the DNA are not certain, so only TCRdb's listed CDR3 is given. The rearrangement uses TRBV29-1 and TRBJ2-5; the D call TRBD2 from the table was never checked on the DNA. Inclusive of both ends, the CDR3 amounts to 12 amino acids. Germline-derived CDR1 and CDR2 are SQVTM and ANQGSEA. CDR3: CSVDFASGSQYF.

Here the CDR3 DNA reads TGTGCCAGCAGTTTTAGGGTAGCGGGAGTATCCAAAAACATTCAGTACTTC. It translates to CASSFRVAGVSKNIQYF. The chain couples TRBV28 to TRBJ2-4, with 9 nucleotides matching TRBD2. Germline loops: CDR1 MDHEN, CDR2 SYDVKM. This CDR3 has 17 amino acids. V lost 3 bases and J lost 2; bases outside the gene matches: 8.

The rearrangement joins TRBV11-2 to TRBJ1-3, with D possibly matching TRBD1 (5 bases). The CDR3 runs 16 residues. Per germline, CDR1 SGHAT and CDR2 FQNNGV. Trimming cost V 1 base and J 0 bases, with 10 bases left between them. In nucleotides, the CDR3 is TGTGCCAGCAGCTTAGGTCTAGGGGACTCTGGAAACACCATATATTTT. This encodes CASSLGLGDSGNTIYF.

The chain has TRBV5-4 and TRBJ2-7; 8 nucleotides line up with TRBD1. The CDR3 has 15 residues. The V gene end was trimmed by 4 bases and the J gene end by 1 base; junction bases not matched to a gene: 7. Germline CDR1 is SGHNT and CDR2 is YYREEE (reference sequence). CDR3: CASSRRQGPSYEQYF. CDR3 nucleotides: TGTGCCAGCAGCAGAAGACAGGGGCCTTCCTACGAGCAGTACTTC.

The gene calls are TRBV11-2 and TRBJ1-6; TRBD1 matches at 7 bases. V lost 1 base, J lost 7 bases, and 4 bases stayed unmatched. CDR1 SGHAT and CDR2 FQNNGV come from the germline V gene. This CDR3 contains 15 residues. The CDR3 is CASSLAQGENSPLHF. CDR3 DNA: TGTGCCAGCAGCTTAGCCCAGGGGGAGAATTCACCCCTCCACTTT.

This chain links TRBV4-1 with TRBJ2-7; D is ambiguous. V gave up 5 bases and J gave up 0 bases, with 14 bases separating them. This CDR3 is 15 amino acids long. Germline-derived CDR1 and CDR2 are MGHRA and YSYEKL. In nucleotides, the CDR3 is TGCGCCAGCAGCGAAAGGGTGGGGTCCTCCTACGAGCAGTACTTC. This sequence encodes CASSERVGSSYEQYF.

The CDR3: CASSPRGQETQYF. CDR3 bases: TGTGCCAGCAGTCCCCGGGGTCAAGAGACCCAGTACTTC. This chain uses TRBV25-1 with TRBJ2-5, with a weak D call TRBD2 (5 bases). The ends were cut back, 5 bases at V and 2 bases at J, with 9 bases in the middle. Germline V gives CDR1 MGHDK, CDR2 SYGVNS. The CDR3 length is 13 residues.

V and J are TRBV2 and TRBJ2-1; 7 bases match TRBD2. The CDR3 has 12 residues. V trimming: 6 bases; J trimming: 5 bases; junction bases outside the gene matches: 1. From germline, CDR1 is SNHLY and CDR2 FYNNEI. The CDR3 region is CASSGLDNEQFF. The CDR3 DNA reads TGTGCCAGCAGCGGACTAGACAATGAGCAGTTCTTC.

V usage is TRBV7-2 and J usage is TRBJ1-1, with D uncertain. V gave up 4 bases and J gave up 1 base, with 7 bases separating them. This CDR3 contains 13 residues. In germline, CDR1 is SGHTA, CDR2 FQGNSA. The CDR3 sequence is CASSSRQNTEAFF. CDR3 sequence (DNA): TGTGCCAGCAGCTCAAGACAGAACACTGAAGCTTTCTTT.

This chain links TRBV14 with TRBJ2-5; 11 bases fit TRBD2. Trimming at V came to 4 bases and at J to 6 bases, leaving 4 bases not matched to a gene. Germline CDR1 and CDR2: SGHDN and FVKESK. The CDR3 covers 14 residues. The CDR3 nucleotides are TGTGCCAGCAGCCTCACTAGCGGGAGACAGACCCAGTACTTC. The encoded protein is CASSLTSGRQTQYF.

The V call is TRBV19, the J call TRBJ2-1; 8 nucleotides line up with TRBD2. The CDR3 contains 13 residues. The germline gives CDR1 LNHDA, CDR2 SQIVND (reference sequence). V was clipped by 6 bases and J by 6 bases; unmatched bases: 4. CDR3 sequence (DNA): TGTGCCAGTAGCGGGGGGGCTGGCAATGAGCAGTTCTTC. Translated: CASSGGAGNEQFF.

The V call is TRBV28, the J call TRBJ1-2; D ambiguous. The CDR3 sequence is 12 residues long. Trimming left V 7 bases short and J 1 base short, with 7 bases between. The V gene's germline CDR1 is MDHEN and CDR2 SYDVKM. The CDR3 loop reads CASNVINYGYTF. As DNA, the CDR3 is TGTGCCAGCAACGTGATTAACTATGGCTACACCTTC.

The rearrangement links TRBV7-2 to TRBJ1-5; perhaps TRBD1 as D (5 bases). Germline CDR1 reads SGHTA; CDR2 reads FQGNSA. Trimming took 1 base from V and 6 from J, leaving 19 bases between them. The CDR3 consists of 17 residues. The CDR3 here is CASSLVTSVGVGQPQHF. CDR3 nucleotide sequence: TGTGCCAGCAGCTTAGTTACCTCCGTGGGGGTGGGTCAGCCCCAGCATTTT.

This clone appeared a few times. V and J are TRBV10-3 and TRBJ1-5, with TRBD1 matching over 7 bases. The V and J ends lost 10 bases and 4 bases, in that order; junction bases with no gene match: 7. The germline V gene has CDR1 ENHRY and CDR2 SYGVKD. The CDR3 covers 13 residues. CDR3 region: CARRDSLNQPQHF. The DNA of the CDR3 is TGTGCCAGAAGGGACAGTCTAAATCAGCCCCAGCATTTT.